The 13 T cell receptor beta chains below come from one sample, sequenced in a study of blood T cell repertoires in COVID-19. The table came from immunoSEQ multiplex PCR; TCRdb's copy has only in-frame clones and leaves some out. The table includes under 300,000 clones, about 88% detected once. The sample consisted of peripheral blood. Every receptor here comes from a human donor with COVID-19, enrolled during active disease. The donor label of this sample is uncertain.

The table lists this clone with a count of one. The CDR3 region has the DNA TGTGCCAGCAGCTTAGTTAGTGTTGGGACCCAGTACTTC. This sequence encodes CASSLVSVGTQYF. The rearrangement uses TRBV11-2 and TRBJ2-5, with no clear D. Germline CDR1 and CDR2: SGHAT and FQNNGV. V was cut by 1 base and J by 7 bases, with 10 bases left in between. This CDR3 has 13 residues.

The chain has TRBV10-2 and TRBJ2-1, with 8 bases identical to TRBD2. Germline trimming cut 0 bases from V and 4 bases from J; bases unmatched to any gene: 5. CDR1 WSHSY and CDR2 SAAADI come from the germline V gene. The CDR3 runs to 16 residues. The CDR3 loop is CASSESSGILYNEQFF. CDR3 nucleotides: TGCGCCAGCAGTGAGTCTAGCGGGATCCTTTACAATGAGCAGTTCTTC.

A single count supports this clone. The chain carries TRBV27 and TRBJ2-7; tentative D call: TRBD2 (5 bases). Trimming took off 8 bases at V and 5 bases at J, with 16 bases between the two ends. Germline-derived CDR1 and CDR2 are MNHEY and SMNVEV (reference sequence). This CDR3 region has 13 residues. The CDR3 reads CASSFRRSDEQYF. The CDR3, as DNA: TGTGCCAGCTCGTTCCGGAGGAGCGACGAGCAGTACTTC.

The chain is built from TRBV7-2 and TRBJ2-1; TRBD2 matches 12 bases. Unmatched junction bases numbered 6, after V lost 2 bases and J lost 7 bases. CDR1 is SGHTA and CDR2 is FQGNSA in the germline V gene. The CDR3 is made up of 16 amino acids. CDR3 nucleotide sequence: TGTGCCAGCAGCTTACCTAGCGGGAGGGCTAGGAATGAGCAGTTCTTC. Translated, it gives CASSLPSGRARNEQFF.

J is TRBJ1-1 and V is TRBV10-1; D gene unclear. The CDR3 runs to 13 residues. In germline, CDR1 is WNHNN, CDR2 SYGVQD (reference sequence). V gave up 7 bases and J gave up 0 bases, with 9 bases separating them. DNA for the CDR3: TGCGCCAGCACTCAGAACATGAACACTGAAGCTTTCTTT. This sequence encodes CASTQNMNTEAFF.

The chain carries TRBV30 and TRBJ1-6; 7 bases line up with TRBD1. The V gene end was trimmed by 4 bases and the J gene end by 7 bases; junction bases not matched to a gene: 10. The CDR3 runs 15 residues. Germline assignment: CDR1 GTSNPN and CDR2 SVGIG (reference sequence). The CDR3 here is CAWTPRGQLNSPLHF. CDR3 bases: TGTGCCTGGACCCCGAGGGGGCAGCTAAATTCACCCCTCCACTTT.

V usage is TRBV18 and J usage is TRBJ2-7, with D possibly matching TRBD2 (5 bases). The length of the CDR3 is 13 residues. Germline CDR1 reads KGHSH; CDR2 reads LQKENI. V was clipped by 3 bases and J by 4 bases, with 10 bases between them. In DNA form, the CDR3 reads TGTGCCAGCTCACCTCCGGGAATGTACGAGCAGTACTTC. It encodes CASSPPGMYEQYF.

This clone was seen only a few times. The rearrangement links TRBV9 to TRBJ1-3, with D possibly matching TRBD1 (6 bases). The CDR3 spans 15 residues. Germline assignment: CDR1 SGDLS and CDR2 YYNGEE. Trimming stripped 1 base from V and 4 bases from J, with 12 bases between. CDR3 sequence (DNA): TGTGCCAGCAGCGTAACAGGGTCAGGAGGAAACACCATATATTTT. The encoded protein is CASSVTGSGGNTIYF.

The chain has TRBV11-3 and TRBJ1-1; 7 bases align to TRBD1. This CDR3 spans 14 amino acids. The V segment lost 5 bases and the J segment 1 base; nucleotides outside the gene matches: 4. Germline V gives CDR1 SGHNT, CDR2 YENEEA. The CDR3 protein is CASSDGTANTEAFF. The CDR3, as DNA: TGTGCCAGCAGCGACGGGACAGCGAACACTGAAGCTTTCTTT.

The chain recombines TRBV9 with TRBJ2-3; D may be TRBD2 (5 bases). Trimming cost V 1 base and J 2 bases, with 14 bases left between them. CDR3 length: 16 amino acids. Per the germline V gene, CDR1 is SGDLS and CDR2 is YYNGEE. CDR3 in DNA: TGTGCCAGCAGCGTATCAGTTGAGCGGATCACAGATACGCAGTATTTT. This gives the protein CASSVSVERITDTQYF.

This chain joins TRBV3-1 (or the pseudogene TRBV3-2) and TRBJ2-1; 8 bases match TRBD2. Trimming at V came to 3 bases and at J to 10 bases, leaving 14 bases not matched to a gene. The CDR3 consists of 16 residues. CDR1 LGHDT and CDR2 YNNKEL come from the germline V gene (reference sequence). CDR3 sequence reads: CASSQQGLASGSEQFF. CDR3 bases: TGTGCCAGCAGCCAGCAAGGACTAGCATCAGGCTCAGAGCAGTTCTTC.

This chain uses TRBV9 with TRBJ2-7, with TRBD1 matching over 7 bases. The CDR3 contains 14 residues. Germline CDR1 and CDR2: SGDLS and YYNGEE. V shed 3 bases, J shed 6 bases, and the junction held 9 bases outside the gene matches. CDR3 in DNA: TGTGCCAGCAGCGGACGACAGGGCGCCGGCGAGCAGTACTTC. This sequence encodes CASSGRQGAGEQYF.

The V gene is TRBV5-1, the J gene TRBJ1-1; a possible D gene is TRBD1 (5 bases). The CDR3 consists of 12 residues. The germline V gene encodes CDR1 SGHRS and CDR2 YFSETQ. Trimming left V 0 bases short and J 11 bases short, with 11 bases between. CDR3 region: CASSLEAGRAFF. In DNA form, the CDR3 reads TGCGCCAGCAGCTTGGAAGCAGGGAGGGCTTTCTTT.